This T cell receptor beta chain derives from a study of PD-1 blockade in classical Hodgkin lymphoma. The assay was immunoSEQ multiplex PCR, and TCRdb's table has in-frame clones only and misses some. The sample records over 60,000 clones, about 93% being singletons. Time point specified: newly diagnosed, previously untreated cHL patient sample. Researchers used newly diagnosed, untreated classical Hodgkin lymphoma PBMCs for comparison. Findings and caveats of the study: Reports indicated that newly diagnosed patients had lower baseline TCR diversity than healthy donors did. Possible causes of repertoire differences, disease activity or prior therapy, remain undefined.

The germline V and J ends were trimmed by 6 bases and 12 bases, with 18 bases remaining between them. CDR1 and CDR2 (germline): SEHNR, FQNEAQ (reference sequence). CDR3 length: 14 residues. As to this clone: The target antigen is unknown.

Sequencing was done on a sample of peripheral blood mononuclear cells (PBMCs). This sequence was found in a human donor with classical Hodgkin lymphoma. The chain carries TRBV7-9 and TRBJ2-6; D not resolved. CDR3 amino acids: CASSPRQAPPVLTF. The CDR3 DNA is TGTGCCAGCAGTCCCCGCCAGGCCCCCCCCGTCCTGACTTTC. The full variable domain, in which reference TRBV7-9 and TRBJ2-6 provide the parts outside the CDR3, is DTGVSQNPRHKITKRGQNVTFRCDPISEHNRLYWYRQTLGQGPEFLTYFQNEAQLEKSRLLSDRFSAERPKGSFSTLEIQRTEQGDSAMYLCASSPRQAPPVLTFGAGSRLTVL.